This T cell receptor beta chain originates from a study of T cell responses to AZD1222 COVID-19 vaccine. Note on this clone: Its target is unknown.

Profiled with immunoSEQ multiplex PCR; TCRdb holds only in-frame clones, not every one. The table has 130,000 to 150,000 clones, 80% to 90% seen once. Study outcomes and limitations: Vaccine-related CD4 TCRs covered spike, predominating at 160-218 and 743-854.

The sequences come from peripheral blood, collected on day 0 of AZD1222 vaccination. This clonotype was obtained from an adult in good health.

The CDR3 spells CASSLPGSPLHF. CDR3 bases: TGTGCCAGCAGCTTGCCAGGTTCGCCCCTCCACTTT. The genes are TRBV5-4 and TRBJ1-6; D remains unclear. This CDR3 region has 12 residues. Germline V gene data show CDR1 as SGHNT and CDR2 as YYREEE (reference sequence). The V gene lost 1 base and the J gene lost 13 bases, with 9 bases spanning the gap.